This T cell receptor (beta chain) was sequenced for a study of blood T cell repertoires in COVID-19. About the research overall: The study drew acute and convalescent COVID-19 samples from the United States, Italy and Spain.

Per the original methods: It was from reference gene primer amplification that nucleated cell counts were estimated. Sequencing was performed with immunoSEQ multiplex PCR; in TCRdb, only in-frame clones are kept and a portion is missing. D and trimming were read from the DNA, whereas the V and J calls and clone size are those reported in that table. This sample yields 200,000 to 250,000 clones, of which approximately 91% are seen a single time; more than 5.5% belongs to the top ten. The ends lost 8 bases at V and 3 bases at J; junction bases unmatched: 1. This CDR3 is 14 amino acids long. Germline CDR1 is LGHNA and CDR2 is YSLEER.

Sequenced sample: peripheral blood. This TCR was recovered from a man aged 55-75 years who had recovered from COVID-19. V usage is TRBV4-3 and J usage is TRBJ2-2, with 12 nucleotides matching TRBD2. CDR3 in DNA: TGCGCCAGCCGACTAGCGGGAGACACCGGGGAGCTGTTTTTT. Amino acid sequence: CASRLAGDTGELFF.